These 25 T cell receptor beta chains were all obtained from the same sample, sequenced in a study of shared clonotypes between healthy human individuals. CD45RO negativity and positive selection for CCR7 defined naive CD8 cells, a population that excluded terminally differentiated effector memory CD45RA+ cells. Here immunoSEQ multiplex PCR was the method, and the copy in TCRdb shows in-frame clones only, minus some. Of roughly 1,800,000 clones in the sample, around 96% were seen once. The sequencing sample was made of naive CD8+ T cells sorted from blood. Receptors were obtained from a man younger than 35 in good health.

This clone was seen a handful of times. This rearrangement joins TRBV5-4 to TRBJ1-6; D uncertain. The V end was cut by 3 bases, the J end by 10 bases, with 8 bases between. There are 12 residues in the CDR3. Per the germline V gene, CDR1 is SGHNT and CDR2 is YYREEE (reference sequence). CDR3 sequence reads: CASSSHGSPLHF. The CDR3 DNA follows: TGTGCCAGCAGCTCACACGGATCACCCCTCCACTTT. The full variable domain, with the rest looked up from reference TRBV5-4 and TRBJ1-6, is ETGVTQSPTHLIKTRGQQVTLRCSSQSGHNTVSWYQQALGQGPQFIFQYYREEENGRGNFPPRFSGLQFPNYSSELNVNALELDDSALYLCASSSHGSPLHFGNGTRLTVT.

This CDR3 is CASGELETQYF. The DNA for the CDR3 is TGTGCCAGCGGAGAGCTGGAGACCCAGTACTTC. The rearrangement joins TRBV19 to TRBJ2-5; D uncertain. Per the germline V gene, CDR1 is LNHDA and CDR2 is SQIVND (reference sequence). CDR3 length equals 11 residues. Trimming shortened V by 9 bases and J by 5 bases, and 10 bases separated the two germline ends.

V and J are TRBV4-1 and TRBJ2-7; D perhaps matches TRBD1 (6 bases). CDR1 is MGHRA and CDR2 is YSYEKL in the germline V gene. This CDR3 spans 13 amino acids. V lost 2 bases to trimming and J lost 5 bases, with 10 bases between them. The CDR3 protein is CASSQNRANEQYF. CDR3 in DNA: TGCGCCAGCAGCCAAAACAGGGCTAACGAGCAGTACTTC.

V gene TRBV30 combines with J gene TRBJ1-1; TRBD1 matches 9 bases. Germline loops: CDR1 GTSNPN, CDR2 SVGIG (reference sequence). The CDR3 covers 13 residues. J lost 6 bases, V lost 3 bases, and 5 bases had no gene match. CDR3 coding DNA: TGTGCCTGGAGGGGTACAGGGGGCTCTGAAGCTTTCTTT. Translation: CAWRGTGGSEAFF.

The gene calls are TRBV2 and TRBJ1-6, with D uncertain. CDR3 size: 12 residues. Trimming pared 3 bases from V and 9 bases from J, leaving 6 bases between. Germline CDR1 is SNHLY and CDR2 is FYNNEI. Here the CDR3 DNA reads TGTGCCAGCAGTGATGGCCCTTCACCCCTCCACTTT. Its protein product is CASSDGPSPLHF. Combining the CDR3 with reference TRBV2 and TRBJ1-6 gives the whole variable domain EPEVTQTPSHQVTQMGQEVILRCVPISNHLYFYWYRQILGQKVEFLVSFYNNEISEKSEIFDDQFSVERPDGSNFTLKIRSTKLEDSAMYFCASSDGPSPLHFGNGTRLTVT.

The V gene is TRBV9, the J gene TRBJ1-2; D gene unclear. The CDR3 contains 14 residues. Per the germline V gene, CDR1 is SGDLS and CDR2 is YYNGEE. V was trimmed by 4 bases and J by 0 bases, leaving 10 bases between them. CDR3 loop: CASSPPPPNYGYTF. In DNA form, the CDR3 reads TGTGCCAGCAGCCCACCTCCTCCTAACTATGGCTACACCTTC. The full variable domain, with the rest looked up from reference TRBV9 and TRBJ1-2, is DSGVTQTPKHLITATGQRVTLRCSPRSGDLSVYWYQQSLDQGLQFLIQYYNGEERAKGNILERFSAQQFPDLHSELNLSSLELGDSALYFCASSPPPPNYGYTFGSGTRLTVV.

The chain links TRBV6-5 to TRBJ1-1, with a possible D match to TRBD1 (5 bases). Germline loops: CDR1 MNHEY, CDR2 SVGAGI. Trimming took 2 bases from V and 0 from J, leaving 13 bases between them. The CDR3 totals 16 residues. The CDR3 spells CASSYRGEGMNTEAFF. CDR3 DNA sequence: TGTGCCAGCAGTTACAGGGGTGAGGGGATGAACACTGAAGCTTTCTTT.

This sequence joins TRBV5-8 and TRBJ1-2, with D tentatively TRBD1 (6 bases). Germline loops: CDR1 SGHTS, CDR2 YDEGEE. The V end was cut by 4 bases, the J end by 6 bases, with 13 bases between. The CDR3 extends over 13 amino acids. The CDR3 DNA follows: TGTGCCAGCAGCCGGACCCCAGGGGATGGCTACACCTTC. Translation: CASSRTPGDGYTF.

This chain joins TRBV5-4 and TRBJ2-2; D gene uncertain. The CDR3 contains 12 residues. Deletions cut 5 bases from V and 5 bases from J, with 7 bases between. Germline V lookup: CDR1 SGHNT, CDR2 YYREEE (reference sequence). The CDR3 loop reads CASSPMTGELFF. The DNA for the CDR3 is TGTGCCAGCAGTCCGATGACCGGGGAGCTGTTTTTT. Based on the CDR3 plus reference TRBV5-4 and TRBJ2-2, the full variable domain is ETGVTQSPTHLIKTRGQQVTLRCSSQSGHNTVSWYQQALGQGPQFIFQYYREEENGRGNFPPRFSGLQFPNYSSELNVNALELDDSALYLCASSPMTGELFFGEGSRLTVL.

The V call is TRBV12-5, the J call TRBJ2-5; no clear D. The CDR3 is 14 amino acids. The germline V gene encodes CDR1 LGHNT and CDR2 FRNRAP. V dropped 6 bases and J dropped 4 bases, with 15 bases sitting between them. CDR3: CASGRPLLTETQYF. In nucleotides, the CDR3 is TGTGCTAGTGGACGGCCGCTACTTACAGAGACCCAGTACTTC.

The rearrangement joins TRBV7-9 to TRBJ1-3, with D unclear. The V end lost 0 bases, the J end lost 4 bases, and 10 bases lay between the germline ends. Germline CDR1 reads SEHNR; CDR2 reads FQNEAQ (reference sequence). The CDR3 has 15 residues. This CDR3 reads CASSLANGVGNTIYF. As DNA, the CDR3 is TGTGCCAGCAGCTTAGCGAACGGCGTGGGAAACACCATATATTTT.

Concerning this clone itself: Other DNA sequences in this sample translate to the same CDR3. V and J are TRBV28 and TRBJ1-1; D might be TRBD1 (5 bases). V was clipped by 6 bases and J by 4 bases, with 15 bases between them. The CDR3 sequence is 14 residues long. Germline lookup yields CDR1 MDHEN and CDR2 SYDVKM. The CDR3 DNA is TGTGCCAGCAGCCCAGGAGGGGAGGGCACTGAAGCTTTCTTT. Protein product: CASSPGGEGTEAFF.

The CDR3 is CASSPIWGAQETQYF. DNA of the CDR3: TGTGCCAGCAGCCCTATCTGGGGGGCACAAGAGACCCAGTACTTC. The chain is built from TRBV9 and TRBJ2-5, with D perhaps TRBD1 or TRBD2 (6 bases each). Trimming removed 4 bases at V and 2 bases at J, with 15 bases between. The CDR3 spans 15 residues. Germline assignment: CDR1 SGDLS and CDR2 YYNGEE.

CDR3 sequence reads: CASSIKIVSVAGGPYEQYF. The CDR3 DNA is TGTGCCAGTAGTATAAAAATTGTTTCGGTGGCGGGAGGTCCCTACGAGCAGTACTTC. The chain uses TRBV19 and TRBJ2-7, with TRBD2 identical over 8 bases. Germline V lookup: CDR1 LNHDA, CDR2 SQIVND (reference sequence). The CDR3 consists of 19 residues. Trimming took 2 bases from V and 2 from J; bases not matched to a gene: 17.

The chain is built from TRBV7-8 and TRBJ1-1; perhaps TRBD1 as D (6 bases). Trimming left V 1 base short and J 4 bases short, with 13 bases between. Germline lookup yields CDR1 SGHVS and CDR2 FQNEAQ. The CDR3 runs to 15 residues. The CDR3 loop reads CASSLVSGAPTEAFF. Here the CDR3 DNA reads TGTGCCAGCAGCTTAGTATCAGGGGCGCCCACTGAAGCTTTCTTT.

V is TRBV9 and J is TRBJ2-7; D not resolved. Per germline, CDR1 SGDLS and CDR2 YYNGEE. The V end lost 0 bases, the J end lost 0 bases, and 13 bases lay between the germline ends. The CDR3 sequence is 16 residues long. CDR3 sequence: CASSVDPDRGSYEQYF. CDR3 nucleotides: TGTGCCAGCAGCGTAGACCCGGACCGAGGCTCCTACGAGCAGTACTTC.

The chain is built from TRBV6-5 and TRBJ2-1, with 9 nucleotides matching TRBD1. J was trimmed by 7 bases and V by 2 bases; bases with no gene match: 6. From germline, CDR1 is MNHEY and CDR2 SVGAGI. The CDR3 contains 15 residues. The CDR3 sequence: CASSYGQGRENEQFF. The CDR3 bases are TGTGCCAGCAGTTACGGACAGGGGAGGGAGAATGAGCAGTTCTTC.

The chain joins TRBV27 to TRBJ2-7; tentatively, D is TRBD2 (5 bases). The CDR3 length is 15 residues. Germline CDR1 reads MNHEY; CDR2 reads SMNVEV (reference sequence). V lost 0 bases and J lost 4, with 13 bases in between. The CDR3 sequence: CASSLSIGVSYEQYF. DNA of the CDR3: TGTGCCAGCAGTTTATCGATCGGGGTATCGTACGAGCAGTACTTC.

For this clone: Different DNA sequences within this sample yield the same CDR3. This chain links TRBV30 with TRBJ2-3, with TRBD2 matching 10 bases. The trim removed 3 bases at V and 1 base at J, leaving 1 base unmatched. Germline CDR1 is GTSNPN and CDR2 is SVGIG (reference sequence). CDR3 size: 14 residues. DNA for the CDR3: TGTGCCTGGAGCACTAGCGGGGGCACAGATACGCAGTATTTT. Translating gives CAWSTSGGTDTQYF.

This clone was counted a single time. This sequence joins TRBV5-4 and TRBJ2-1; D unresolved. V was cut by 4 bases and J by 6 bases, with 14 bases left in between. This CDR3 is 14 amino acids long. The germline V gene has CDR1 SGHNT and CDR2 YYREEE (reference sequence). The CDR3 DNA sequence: TGTGCCAGCAGCGAACTGGGCCTGGGCAATGAGCAGTTCTTC. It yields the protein CASSELGLGNEQFF.

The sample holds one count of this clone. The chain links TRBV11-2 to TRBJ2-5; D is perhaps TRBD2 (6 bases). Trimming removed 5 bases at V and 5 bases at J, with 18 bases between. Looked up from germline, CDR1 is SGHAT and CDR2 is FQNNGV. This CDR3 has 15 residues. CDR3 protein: CASSPNGGEPETQYF. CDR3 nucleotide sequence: TGTGCCAGCAGCCCCAACGGCGGGGAACCGGAGACCCAGTACTTC.

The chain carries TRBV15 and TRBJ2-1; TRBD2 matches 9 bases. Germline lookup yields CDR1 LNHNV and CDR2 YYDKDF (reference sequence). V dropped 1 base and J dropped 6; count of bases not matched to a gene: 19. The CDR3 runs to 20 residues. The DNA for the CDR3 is TGTGCCACCAGCAGAGTACCCGGTGAACTACTAGCGGGCCAGATCAATGAGCAGTTCTTC. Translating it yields CATSRVPGELLAGQINEQFF. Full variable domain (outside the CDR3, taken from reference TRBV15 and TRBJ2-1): DAMVIQNPRYQVTQFGKPVTLSCSQTLNHNVMYWYQQKSSQAPKLLFHYYDKDFNNEADTPDNFQSRRPNTSFCFLDIRSPGLGDTAMYLCATSRVPGELLAGQINEQFFGPGTRLTVL.

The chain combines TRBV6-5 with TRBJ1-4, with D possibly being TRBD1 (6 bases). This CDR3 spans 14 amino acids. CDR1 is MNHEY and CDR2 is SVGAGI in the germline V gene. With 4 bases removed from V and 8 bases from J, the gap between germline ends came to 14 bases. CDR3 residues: CASSWSGAGEKLFF. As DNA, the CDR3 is TGTGCCAGCAGTTGGTCGGGGGCAGGGGAAAAACTGTTTTTT.

DNA for the CDR3: TGTGCCAGCAGCTACGTACAGGGCGCCAGATTCGAAGCTTTCTTT. It specifies CASSYVQGARFEAFF. V and J are TRBV5-5 and TRBJ1-1, with a possible D match to TRBD1 (6 bases). The CDR3 runs to 15 residues. CDR1 and CDR2 from the germline V gene are SGHKS and YYEKEE (reference sequence). V shed 3 bases and J shed 8 bases, with 20 bases lying between them.

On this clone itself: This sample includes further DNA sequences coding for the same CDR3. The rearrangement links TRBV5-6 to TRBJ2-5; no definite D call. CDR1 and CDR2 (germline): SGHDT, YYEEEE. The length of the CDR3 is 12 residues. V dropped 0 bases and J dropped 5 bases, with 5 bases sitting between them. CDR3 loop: CASSLEWETQYF. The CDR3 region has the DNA TGTGCCAGCAGCTTGGAGTGGGAGACCCAGTACTTC.